This TCR beta chain was sequenced during a study of blood T cell repertoires in COVID-19. Across the study: PBMCs, B-cell-depleted T cells, or T cells were the source of the cDNA or gDNA that made up the material.

V was pared by 3 bases and J by 3 bases, with 8 bases between. The CDR3 is 13 amino acids. TCRdb keeps only in-frame clones here, not all; method: immunoSEQ multiplex PCR. The sample yields about 270,000 clones, roughly 90% seen once. This TCR derives from a woman between 40 and 50 years old with acute COVID-19. The material sequenced was PBMCs or T cells enriched from blood (not recorded which). The chain couples TRBV12-3 or TRBV12-4 to TRBJ1-1; D is undetermined. The CDR3 loop reads CASSFVGHTEAFF. CDR3 DNA sequence: TGTGCCAGCAGTTTTGTGGGCCACACTGAAGCTTTCTTT.